The rows below give T cell receptor beta chains drawn from one sample of a study of T-cell reconstitution after alpha-beta-depleted transplantation in children. One entry per CDR3 protein, called by TCRdb with MiXCR from the PCR reads. This table holds about a million distinct CDR3 sequences, around 30% found once. Sequencing used PBMCs, mostly from graft donor cells, obtained 360 days after TCRalphabeta/CD19-depleted stem cell transplant. Receptors originate from a boy younger than two who had a stem cell transplant for SCID, so the T cells may come from the graft donor. The CDR3 runs from the conserved cysteine through the conserved F or W. D genes are given only for firm matches. Size is omitted from some rows. Given values are once, few, many or a class for expanded clones.

d_gene	v_gene	j_gene	abundance	CDR3nt	CDR3aa
NA	TRBV29-1	TRBJ2-1	NA	TGCAGCGGGGGTCTCAATGAGCAGTTCTTC	CSGGLNEQFF
NA	TRBV20-1	TRBJ2-5	NA	TGCAGTGTAAAACAGGACCACCAAGAGACCCAGTACTTC	CSVKQDHQETQYF
NA	TRBV6-5	TRBJ2-1	few	TGTGCCAGCAGTTTTCTAGCCTACAATGAGCAGTTCTTC	CASSFLAYNEQFF
NA	TRBV7-8	TRBJ1-1	NA	TGTGCCAGCAGCTTCCACAACACTGAAGCTTTCTTT	CASSFHNTEAFF
TRBD1	TRBV10-3	TRBJ1-2	NA	TGTGCCATCAGTGCCAATGACAGGGGCTATGGCTACACCTTC	CAISANDRGYGYTF
NA	TRBV29-1	TRBJ1-2	few	TGCAGCGTTGATATTGCTCCAACGGGAGTGGGAGGCTACACCTTC	CSVDIAPTGVGGYTF
NA	TRBV5-8	TRBJ1-2	few	TGTGCCAGCAGCTATCCGCCACCGGGACGCTCAGGAAGCACCTTC	CASSYPPPGRSGSTF
NA	TRBV7-2	TRBJ2-2	NA	TGTGCCAGCAGCCCCCGTGGGGGCCGCGGCGGGGAGCTGTTTTTT	CASSPRGGRGGELFF
NA	TRBV12-3/TRBV12-4	TRBJ2-1	NA	TGTGCCAGCAGTTCGACGGGCCTGAGCTCCTACAATGAGCAGTTCTTC	CASSSTGLSSYNEQFF
NA	TRBV7-2	TRBJ1-1	few	TGTGCCAGCAGCTTAACCCCCGGGCAGGGTTGGCACACTGAAGCTTTCTTT	CASSLTPGQGWHTEAFF
NA	TRBV7-8	TRBJ2-3	few	TGTGCCAGCTGGAGGAGAAGCACATCCTTCAGAGCAGATACGCAGTATTTT	CASWRRSTSFRADTQYF
NA	TRBV6-1	TRBJ1-2	few	TGTGCCAGCAGTGGCTACGGACAGCGTGGCTACACCTTC	CASSGYGQRGYTF
NA	TRBV7-6	TRBJ1-2	NA	TGTGCCAGCAGCTTAGCGCTAGGGGTTGGCTACACCTTC	CASSLALGVGYTF
NA	TRBV7-9	TRBJ2-2	NA	TGTGCCAGCAGCCTAGCGCTATGGCGCGAAAACACCGGGGAGCTGTTTTTT	CASSLALWRENTGELFF
NA	TRBV12-3/TRBV12-4	TRBJ2-5	few	TGTGCCAGCAGTACGCCGACAGGAGAAGAGACCCAGTACTTC	CASSTPTGEETQYF
NA	TRBV5-1	TRBJ2-7	NA	TGCGCCAGCAGCTTGGGTGGACACATATACGAGCAGTACTTC	CASSLGGHIYEQYF
NA	TRBV7-9	TRBJ2-7	once	TGTGCCAGCAGCTTAGTACTTCCCAGGAGCTACGAGCAGTACTTC	CASSLVLPRSYEQYF
NA	TRBV7-2	TRBJ2-7	once	TGTGCCAGCAGCTTATCGAGGATACTATACGAGCAGTACTTC	CASSLSRILYEQYF